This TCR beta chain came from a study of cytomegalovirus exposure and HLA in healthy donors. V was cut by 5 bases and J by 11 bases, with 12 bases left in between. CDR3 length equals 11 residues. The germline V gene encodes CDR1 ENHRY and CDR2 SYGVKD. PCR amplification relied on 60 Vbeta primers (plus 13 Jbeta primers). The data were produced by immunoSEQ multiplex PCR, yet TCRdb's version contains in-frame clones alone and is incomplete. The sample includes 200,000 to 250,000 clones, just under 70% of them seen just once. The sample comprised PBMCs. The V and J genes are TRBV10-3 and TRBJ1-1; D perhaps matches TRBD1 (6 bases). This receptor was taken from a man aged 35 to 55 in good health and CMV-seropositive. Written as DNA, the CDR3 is TGTGCCATCAGTACCGGGACATTGGCTTTCTTT. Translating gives CAISTGTLAFF.